This passage covers 15 T cell receptor beta chains from one sample sequenced in a study of cytomegalovirus exposure and HLA in healthy donors. Amplification used 60 Vbeta primers and 13 Jbeta primers. Clones were read by immunoSEQ multiplex PCR, and TCRdb kept only the in-frame ones, dropping some. The sample's table shows about 200,000 clones. The sample consisted of PBMCs. These receptors came from a boy younger than 18 in good health and CMV-seronegative.

This chain links TRBV2 with TRBJ2-7; 10 nucleotides match TRBD2. The CDR3 has 15 amino acids. Per germline, CDR1 SNHLY and CDR2 FYNNEI. V trimming: 7 bases; J trimming: 4 bases; junction bases outside the gene matches: 10. CDR3 nucleotides: TGTGCCAGCACCGATAGTAGCGGGGGGAAATACGAGCAGTACTTC. It is translated as CASTDSSGGKYEQYF.

The V gene is TRBV18, the J gene TRBJ1-1; the D is unclear. Germline V gene lookup returns CDR1 KGHSH and CDR2 LQKENI. The CDR3 spans 13 residues. Trimming left V 6 bases short and J 0 bases short, with 8 bases between. Written as DNA, the CDR3 is TGTGCCAGCTCCTCCGACATGAACACTGAAGCTTTCTTT. It encodes CASSSDMNTEAFF. The whole variable domain, remainder taken from reference TRBV18 and TRBJ1-1, is NAGVMQNPRHLVRRRGQEARLRCSPMKGHSHVYWYRQLPEEGLKFMVYLQKENIIDESGMPKERFSAEFPKEGPSILRIQQVVRGDSAAYFCASSSDMNTEAFFGQGTRLTVV.

CDR3 sequence reads: CSVAGNSNQPQHF. CDR3 bases: TGCAGCGTTGCGGGGAATAGCAATCAGCCCCAGCATTTT. The V gene is TRBV29-1, the J gene TRBJ1-5; D unresolved. The germline V gene encodes CDR1 SQVTM and CDR2 ANQGSEA. Between the trimmed V and J ends, which lost 4 bases and 0 bases, there was a span of 7 bases. The CDR3 covers 13 residues.

The V gene is TRBV7-9, the J gene TRBJ1-1; 8 bases line up with TRBD1. The germline gives CDR1 SEHNR, CDR2 FQNEAQ (reference sequence). Unmatched junction bases numbered 7, after V lost 6 bases and J lost 4 bases. The CDR3 covers 14 residues. CDR3 DNA: TGTGCCAGCAGGAAAATCACAGGGGGCACTGAAGCTTTCTTT. Translation: CASRKITGGTEAFF.

The rearrangement uses TRBV4-1 and TRBJ2-1; D is unresolved. From germline, CDR1 is MGHRA and CDR2 YSYEKL. This CDR3 is 17 amino acids long. The germline V and J ends were trimmed by 2 bases and 0 bases, with 14 bases remaining between them. CDR3 region: CASSQYTYRSSYNEQFF. In DNA form, the CDR3 reads TGCGCCAGCAGCCAATACACTTATCGGAGCTCCTACAATGAGCAGTTCTTC.

The chain employs TRBV27 and TRBJ2-1, with 9 bases lining up with TRBD2. The CDR3 sequence is 15 residues long. CDR1 MNHEY and CDR2 SMNVEV come from the germline V gene (reference sequence). Losses at the gene ends were 4 bases for V and 4 bases for J; bases not matched to a gene: 5. Here the CDR3 DNA reads TGTGCCAGCAGTTGGGCGGGGGGGCAATACAATGAGCAGTTCTTC. This translates into CASSWAGGQYNEQFF.

The CDR3 sequence: CASSWGPDYEQYF. CDR3 DNA: TGCGCCAGCAGCTGGGGCCCCGACTACGAGCAGTACTTC. V and J are TRBV5-1 and TRBJ2-7; TRBD1 is a possible D gene (5 bases). Germline lookup yields CDR1 SGHRS and CDR2 YFSETQ. The CDR3 has 13 residues. Trimming took 3 bases from V and 3 from J, leaving 10 bases between them.

This chain links TRBV4-2 with TRBJ2-6; D perhaps matches TRBD1 (5 bases). V was clipped by 1 base and J by 0 bases, with 13 bases between them. This CDR3 is 18 amino acids long. Looked up from germline, CDR1 is LGHNA and CDR2 is YNFKEQ. CDR3 sequence (DNA): TGTGCCAGCAGCCAAGCCGCCAGGGCTAGCTCTGGGGCCAACGTCCTGACTTTC. Encoded protein: CASSQAARASSGANVLTF.

The V and J genes are TRBV6-5 and TRBJ1-2; D not resolved. CDR1 and CDR2 (germline): MNHEY, SVGAGI. This CDR3 has 13 amino acids. V lost 2 bases to trimming and J lost 4 bases, with 8 bases between them. CDR3 sequence (DNA): TGTGCCAGCAGTTACCGTCGGGGCTATGGCTACACCTTC. This codes for CASSYRRGYGYTF.

The J gene is TRBJ2-7, the V gene TRBV5-3; 11 bases agree with TRBD1. TRBV5-3 is marked as an open reading frame, function uncertain. The CDR3 totals 14 residues. V lost 4 bases and J lost 6; bases outside the gene matches: 6. CDR3 protein: CARSPGQGVGEQYF. The CDR3, as DNA: TGTGCCAGAAGCCCGGGACAGGGGGTCGGCGAGCAGTACTTC.

This sequence joins TRBV7-2 and TRBJ1-1; D gene ambiguous. The CDR3 consists of 15 residues. Per the germline V gene, CDR1 is SGHTA and CDR2 is FQGNSA. Trimming removed 2 bases at V and 0 bases at J, with 10 bases between. CDR3 DNA sequence: TGTGCCAGCAGCTTATCGGGTCCGGTGAACACTGAAGCTTTCTTT. Encoded protein: CASSLSGPVNTEAFF.

Note on this clone: This CDR3 fails to terminate in the conserved phenylalanine or tryptophan, so it likely reflects a read error. The rearrangement uses TRBV28 and TRBJ1-2; a possible D gene is TRBD1 (5 bases). Germline CDR1 MDHEN, CDR2 SYDVKM. The CDR3 consists of 15 residues. The V and J ends lost 6 bases and 2 bases respectively, with 16 bases between them. CDR3 in amino acids: CASSRLAGRNYGYTL. In DNA form, the CDR3 reads TGTGCCAGCAGCCGCCTGGCAGGGAGGAACTATGGCTACACCCTC.

This rearrangement joins TRBV7-6 to TRBJ1-1; the D gene is possibly TRBD1 (6 bases). The CDR3 is made up of 15 amino acids. Between the trimmed V and J ends, which lost 1 base and 2 bases, there was a span of 11 bases. Germline-derived CDR1 and CDR2 are SGHVS and FNYEAQ. CDR3 DNA: TGTGCCAGCAGCTTAGTCAGGGGCCGTAACACTGAAGCTTTCTTT. It specifies CASSLVRGRNTEAFF.

V usage is TRBV27 and J usage is TRBJ2-7, with a possible D match to TRBD2 (6 bases). This CDR3 region has 14 residues. Germline V CDR1 and CDR2: MNHEY, SMNVEV (reference sequence). Trimming took 1 base from V and 0 from J, leaving 7 bases between them. The CDR3 DNA follows: TGTGCCAGCAGTTTATGGCGGGGCTCCTACGAGCAGTACTTC. This encodes CASSLWRGSYEQYF.

V usage is TRBV29-1 and J usage is TRBJ1-5; no reliable D call. Germline CDR1 and CDR2: SQVTM and ANQGSEA. The ends were cut back, 4 bases at V and 4 bases at J, with 11 bases in the middle. This CDR3 is 13 amino acids long. CDR3 nucleotide sequence: TGCAGCGTTGGCAACCGGGGTAATCAGCCCCAGCATTTT. Translating gives CSVGNRGNQPQHF.